This T cell receptor (beta chain) originates from a study of PD-1 blockade in classical Hodgkin lymphoma. The ends lost 6 bases at V and 2 bases at J; junction bases unmatched: 6. The CDR3 spans 14 residues. Germline CDR1 reads MNHEY; CDR2 reads SMNVEV (reference sequence). A remark on this clone: Its specificity is unknown.

Method: immunoSEQ multiplex PCR; TCRdb's copy keeps in-frame clones and lacks some. The sample has roughly 38,000 clones; roughly nine tenths are singletons. Study-level findings and limits: Baseline diversity resembling that of newly diagnosed patients was seen in complete responders. It was reported that newly diagnosed patients had less baseline TCR diversity than healthy donors. Significant TCR diversity gains by C4D1 occurred in CD4+ but not CD8+ cells.

Every patient had relapsed following autologous stem cell transplantation, and cohorts differed in brentuximab vedotin exposure. Best response was recorded as complete response, partial response or progressive disease. The clonotype was recovered from a human donor with classical Hodgkin lymphoma. Sequencing used peripheral blood mononuclear cells (PBMCs), obtained before the second cycle of nivolumab. V usage is TRBV27 and J usage is TRBJ2-5; 7 bases line up with TRBD1. The CDR3 sequence: CASRTRQGQETQYF. CDR3 nucleotides: TGTGCCAGCAGGACCCGACAGGGTCAAGAGACCCAGTACTTC.